The rows below give T cell receptor beta chains drawn from one sample of a study of CD8 T cells in ankylosing spondylitis. From the 5' RACE reads, TCRdb called clonotypes with MiXCR, one entry per CDR3 protein. The repertoire holds over 600,000 distinct CDR3 sequences, with 15% to 20% as singletons. The source material was blood, either unsorted or a sorted T cell fraction (not recorded which). The receptors derive from a male donor with ankylosing spondylitis. Each CDR3 is given with its conserved first and last residue. D genes are given only for firm matches. Only part of the rows carry a size: once, few, many, or a class if the clone is expanded.

j_gene,v_gene,abundance,d_gene,CDR3aa,CDR3nt
TRBJ2-3,TRBV4-1,few,.,CASSQDPETDTQYF,TGCGCCAGCAGCCAAGATCCAGAGACAGATACGCAGTATTTT
TRBJ1-2,TRBV29-1,few,.,CSANPAEGYTF,TGCAGCGCCAATCCGGCGGAGGGCTACACCTTC
TRBJ2-2,TRBV7-9,.,TRBD1,CASSLDDRAEELFF,TGTGCCAGCAGCTTAGACGACAGGGCTGAGGAGCTGTTTTTT
TRBJ1-2,TRBV7-9,few,.,CASSFGVGMRTDYGYTF,TGTGCCAGCAGCTTTGGAGTCGGGATGAGGACAGACTATGGCTACACCTTC
TRBJ2-5,TRBV7-3,.,TRBD1,CASSRQGDALETQYF,TGTGCCAGCAGCAGACAGGGTGATGCGTTAGAGACCCAGTACTTC
TRBJ2-3,TRBV6-1,.,.,CASWSEWNTDTQYF,TGTGCCAGCTGGAGTGAATGGAACACAGATACGCAGTATTTT
TRBJ2-2,TRBV20-1,.,.,CSAAPRVHTGELFF,TGCAGTGCGGCGCCGAGGGTTCACACCGGGGAGCTGTTTTTT
TRBJ2-3,TRBV7-8,.,.,CASSLEGSSWGPDTQYF,TGTGCCAGCAGCTTAGAGGGCTCGTCATGGGGCCCAGATACGCAGTATTTT
TRBJ1-5,TRBV20-1,.,TRBD1,CSARLGQGVGNQPQHF,TGCAGTGCTAGATTGGGACAGGGGGTTGGCAATCAGCCCCAGCATTTT
TRBJ2-1,TRBV15,.,.,CATSRAPWAGEVNEQFF,TGTGCCACCAGCAGGGCTCCGTGGGCAGGGGAAGTCAATGAGCAGTTCTTC
TRBJ2-5,TRBV7-9,few,.,CASSLATWQETQYF,TGTGCCAGCAGCTTAGCGACATGGCAAGAGACCCAGTACTTC
TRBJ2-1,TRBV28,.,.,CASSITLAYWYNEQFF,TGTGCCAGCAGTATAACCCTAGCATATTGGTACAATGAGCAGTTCTTC
TRBJ1-6,TRBV6-1,.,.,CATTGQNNSPLHF,TGTGCCACCACCGGACAGAATAATTCACCCCTCCACTTT
TRBJ2-7,TRBV30,.,.,CAWSADLDYEQYF,TGTGCCTGGAGTGCTGACCTGGATTACGAGCAGTACTTC
TRBJ1-2,TRBV4-1,.,TRBD1,CASSQAGGSGYTF,TGCGCCAGCAGCCAAGCAGGGGGTAGCGGCTACACCTTC
TRBJ2-3,TRBV29-1,.,TRBD2,CSVRTSGDTQYF,TGCAGCGTTAGGACTAGCGGAGATACGCAGTATTTT
TRBJ2-2,TRBV15,.,.,CATSRDRARELFF,TGTGCCACCAGCAGAGATCGTGCGCGGGAGCTGTTTTTT
TRBJ2-7,TRBV6-5,.,TRBD1,CASSYSRTGQGIYEQYF,TGTGCCAGCAGTTACTCCCGTACGGGACAGGGGATCTACGAGCAGTACTTC
TRBJ1-1,TRBV12-3/TRBV12-4,few,TRBD1,CASSLRDSEAFF,TGTGCCAGCAGTCTCCGGGACAGTGAAGCTTTCTTT
TRBJ1-5,TRBV20-1,.,.,CCARDPSGAGDQPQHF,TGCTGTGCTAGAGATCCCTCAGGGGCGGGGGATCAGCCCCAGCATTTT
TRBJ2-2,TRBV7-3,.,.,CASSLMGRVNTGELFF,TGTGCCAGCAGCTTAATGGGGCGGGTGAACACCGGGGAGCTGTTTTTT
TRBJ2-1,TRBV20-1,few,TRBD2,CSVRGSGRANEQFF,TGCAGTGTTAGGGGTAGCGGGAGGGCCAATGAGCAGTTCTTC
TRBJ2-7,TRBV11-2,few,.,CASSSTSTTGIYEQYF,TGTGCCAGCAGCTCAACCAGCACTACAGGAATCTACGAGCAGTACTTC
TRBJ1-5,TRBV19,few,.,CASSIGDNQPQHF,TGTGCCAGTAGTATCGGGGACAATCAGCCCCAGCATTTT
TRBJ2-7,TRBV5-1,.,TRBD1,CASRGQAYEQYF,TGCGCCAGCAGAGGACAGGCCTACGAGCAGTACTTC
TRBJ2-7,TRBV4-1,few,.,CASSQGRNYEQYF,TGCGCCAGCAGCCAAGGCCGCAACTACGAGCAGTACTTC
TRBJ1-2,TRBV6-1,few,.,CASSEAHREGYGYTF,TGTGCCAGCAGTGAAGCGCACAGGGAGGGCTATGGCTACACCTTC
TRBJ1-1,TRBV12-3/TRBV12-4,few,.,CASSRAGWYTEAFF,TGTGCCAGCAGTCGGGCGGGATGGTACACTGAAGCTTTCTTT
TRBJ1-5,TRBV9,many,.,CASSVEGRRQPQHF,TGTGCCAGCAGCGTAGAAGGGAGGCGTCAGCCCCAGCATTTT
TRBJ2-3,TRBV29-1,.,.,CSVTTIAGTSNTDTQYF,TGCAGCGTGACCACAATCGCCGGGACATCCAACACAGATACGCAGTATTTT
TRBJ1-2,TRBV10-3,few,.,CAISDLGRLYGYTF,TGTGCCATCAGTGATTTGGGACGGCTCTATGGCTACACCTTC
TRBJ2-7,TRBV4-2,.,TRBD1,CASSQIDRARLGEQYF,TGTGCCAGCAGCCAAATTGACAGGGCGAGGTTGGGCGAGCAGTACTTC
TRBJ1-1,TRBV5-1,.,TRBD1,CASNLAGTGNTEAFF,TGCGCCAGCAACTTAGCCGGGACAGGGAACACTGAAGCTTTCTTT
TRBJ2-1,TRBV5-1,few,TRBD1,CASSLAVTGADEQFF,TGCGCCAGCAGCTTGGCGGTGACAGGGGCGGATGAGCAGTTCTTC
TRBJ2-3,TRBV7-2,few,TRBD1,CASSLEGAADTQYF,TGTGCCAGCAGCTTAGAGGGGGCCGCAGATACGCAGTATTTT
TRBJ2-7,TRBV5-4,.,TRBD1,CASSLARQGAGEQYF,TGTGCCAGCAGCTTGGCCCGACAGGGGGCAGGGGAGCAGTACTTC
TRBJ1-2,TRBV11-2,few,TRBD1,CASSAGQGVYGYTF,TGTGCCAGCAGCGCCGGACAGGGGGTCTATGGCTACACCTTC